These 24 T cell receptor beta chains originate from one sample sequenced in a study of T-cell reconstitution after alpha-beta-depleted transplantation in children. Preparation of the TCRbeta library was carried out with unique molecular identifiers. TCRdb passed the PCR reads through MiXCR, listing each CDR3 protein once. The sample comprises about 980,000 distinct CDR3 sequences, about 26% of which are singletons, and over 25% rests with the top ten. The sequencing here drew on PBMCs, mostly from graft donor cells, taken 360 days after TCRalphabeta/CD19-depleted stem cell transplant. These TCRs come from a boy under three years old who had a stem cell transplant for SCID, so the T cells may come from the graft donor.

The chain carries TRBV28 and TRBJ1-1, with 12 positions matching TRBD1. The CDR3 loop spans 16 amino acids. J gave up 10 bases and V 3 bases, and 12 bases lay outside the gene matches. The germline V gene encodes CDR1 MDHEN and CDR2 SYDVKM. In DNA, the CDR3 is TGTGCCAGCAGTTTGCCGGGCCGGGACAGGGGGCGCGGAGCTTTCTTT. Amino acids: CASSLPGRDRGRGAFF.

This chain connects TRBV9 to TRBJ2-1; tentative D call: TRBD2 (6 bases). This CDR3 spans 15 amino acids. Germline CDR1 SGDLS, CDR2 YYNGEE. Trimming left V 0 bases short and J 4 bases short, with 11 bases between. The CDR3 coding sequence is TGTGCCAGCAGCGTAGTTAGTGCGGGATACAATGAGCAGTTCTTC. It codes for CASSVVSAGYNEQFF.

This chain connects TRBV5-6 to TRBJ2-7; TRBD1 agrees at 7 bases. CDR3 length: 13 amino acids. V gave up 4 bases and J gave up 3 bases; unmatched junction bases: 4. The germline V gene encodes CDR1 SGHDT and CDR2 YYEEEE. The CDR3 DNA reads TGTGCCAGCAGCGTGGACAGGTACTACGAGCAGTACTTC. Its protein is CASSVDRYYEQYF.

The chain employs TRBV10-3 and TRBJ2-3; 13 bases line up with TRBD2. The CDR3 has 16 amino acids. Germline V CDR1 and CDR2: ENHRY, SYGVKD. The junction had 5 bases not matched to a gene; V was cut back by 5 bases and J by 3 bases. CDR3 residues: CAISPTSGGSTDTQYF. In DNA, the CDR3 is TGTGCCATCAGTCCGACTAGCGGGGGGTCTACAGATACGCAGTATTTT.

The chain employs TRBV29-1 and TRBJ2-7; D is uncertain. Trimming took 3 bases from V and 0 from J, leaving 18 bases between them. CDR1 and CDR2 from the germline V gene are SQVTM and ANQGSEA. This CDR3 comprises 16 residues. CDR3 residues: CSVDGLSTESSYEQYF. The CDR3 DNA follows: TGCAGCGTTGACGGGCTTAGTACAGAGAGCTCCTACGAGCAGTACTTC.

This clonotype was seen a few times. The gene calls are TRBV19 and TRBJ2-5, with 8 bases that match TRBD1. V lost 3 bases and J lost 8; bases outside the gene matches: 8. CDR1 LNHDA and CDR2 SQIVND come from the germline V gene (reference sequence). The CDR3 contains 14 residues. CDR3 amino acids: CASSISGGRPTQYF. Here the CDR3 DNA reads TGTGCCAGTAGTATTTCAGGGGGCCGCCCTACCCAGTACTTC.

The chain joins TRBV18 to TRBJ2-3; D ambiguous. Germline CDR1 is KGHSH and CDR2 is LQKENI. The V and J ends lost 3 bases and 3 bases respectively, with 13 bases between them. This CDR3 comprises 15 residues. The CDR3 nucleotides read TGTGCCAGCTCACCCGGAATAGCCCTTACAGATACGCAGTATTTT. This codes for CASSPGIALTDTQYF.

This clonotype was picked up a small number of times. The CDR3 here is CSVSRVEVGTGAQYF. DNA of the CDR3: TGCAGCGTTTCGCGGGTAGAGGTGGGGACAGGTGCCCAGTACTTC. The J gene is TRBJ2-5, the V gene TRBV29-1; 8 bases fit TRBD1. Germline loops: CDR1 SQVTM, CDR2 ANQGSEA. J was trimmed by 9 bases and V by 5 bases; bases with no gene match: 17. There are 15 residues in the CDR3. The complete variable domain, with remaining parts taken from reference TRBV29-1 and TRBJ2-5, reads SAVISQKPSRDICQRGTSLTIQCQVDSQVTMMFWYRQQPGQSLTLIATANQGSEATYESGFVIDKFPISRPNLTFSTLTVSNMSPEDSSIYLCSVSRVEVGTGAQYFGPGTRLLVL.

The rearrangement joins TRBV2 to TRBJ2-7, with 7 nucleotides matching TRBD2. The trim removed 3 bases at V and 2 bases at J, leaving 7 bases unmatched. CDR1 and CDR2 (germline): SNHLY, FYNNEI. This CDR3 comprises 15 residues. The CDR3 nucleotides read TGTGCCAGCAGTGATCAGCGGGGTCGAACCTACGAGCAGTACTTC. Protein product: CASSDQRGRTYEQYF.

The chain employs TRBV5-5 and TRBJ2-3, with 10 bases aligning to TRBD2. The germline V gene has CDR1 SGHKS and CDR2 YYEKEE (reference sequence). The CDR3 is made up of 16 amino acids. Trimming at V came to 6 bases and at J to 4 bases, leaving 11 bases not matched to a gene. CDR3 amino acids: CASTLPTSGESDTQYF. CDR3 coding DNA: TGTGCCAGCACCCTCCCCACTAGCGGGGAGTCAGATACGCAGTATTTT.

The V call is TRBV5-1, the J call TRBJ2-3, with 8 bases identical to TRBD1. With V trimmed by 3 bases and J by 0 bases, 15 bases remained unmatched. This CDR3 spans 19 amino acids. Germline CDR1 reads SGHRS; CDR2 reads YFSETQ. Written as DNA, the CDR3 is TGCGCCAGCAGCTGGGGTAGAGGGACAGGACCCTATAGCACAGATACGCAGTATTTT. Translating gives CASSWGRGTGPYSTDTQYF.

This chain links TRBV11-3 with TRBJ2-5, with TRBD2 as a possible D gene (5 bases). Trimming removed 1 base from V and 0 bases from J, with 9 bases in between. Germline CDR1 SGHNT, CDR2 YENEEA. This CDR3 region has 15 residues. CDR3 sequence reads: CASSLGETNQETQYF. The CDR3 DNA is TGTGCCAGCAGCTTAGGGGAGACAAACCAAGAGACCCAGTACTTC.

This clonotype was detected a few times. The V gene is TRBV28, the J gene TRBJ2-5; 7 bases are shared with TRBD1. Germline loops: CDR1 MDHEN, CDR2 SYDVKM. This CDR3 contains 15 residues. The ends lost 6 bases at V and 1 base at J; junction bases unmatched: 8. The CDR3 DNA follows: TGTGCCAGCAGCCCGCAGAGGGGGCTCCAAGAGACCCAGTACTTC. Its protein is CASSPQRGLQETQYF.

This chain joins TRBV5-1 and TRBJ2-7, with 8 bases identical to TRBD2. Germline values: CDR1 SGHRS, CDR2 YFSETQ. This CDR3 spans 19 amino acids. The V segment lost 3 bases and the J segment 7 bases; nucleotides outside the gene matches: 24. Here the CDR3 reads CASSSTGQPRLAQRWEQYF. Written as DNA, the CDR3 is TGCGCCAGCAGCTCGACCGGACAGCCGAGACTAGCGCAAAGGTGGGAGCAGTACTTC.

This chain connects TRBV20-1 to TRBJ2-3, with 8 bases fitting TRBD2. Germline CDR1 reads DFQATT; CDR2 reads SNEGSKA (reference sequence). The CDR3 runs 14 residues. Losses at the gene ends were 2 bases for V and 6 bases for J; bases not matched to a gene: 7. CDR3 amino acids: CSARPGGPGDTQYF. The DNA for the CDR3 is TGCAGTGCTAGACCGGGGGGGCCGGGGGATACGCAGTATTTT.

The chain uses TRBV28 and TRBJ2-1; 10 bases are a match to TRBD2. V was pared by 2 bases and J by 13 bases, with 2 bases of the junction left unmatched. Germline lookup yields CDR1 MDHEN and CDR2 SYDVKM. The CDR3 loop spans 12 amino acids. The chain's CDR3 is CASSLLAGAQFF. CDR3 nucleotide sequence: TGTGCCAGCAGTTTACTAGCGGGGGCCCAGTTCTTC.

The rearrangement joins TRBV21-1 to TRBJ2-1; TRBD1 is the table's D call and was not checked against the DNA. TRBV21-1 is a pseudogene locus. This CDR3 has 16 amino acids. This chain's CDR3 is CASSKVQGPTYNEQFF. The CDR3 coding sequence is TGTGCCAGCAGCAAAGTTCAGGGGCCCACCTACAATGAGCAGTTCTTC.

This clonotype was counted between two and nine times. V usage is TRBV12-3 or TRBV12-4 and J usage is TRBJ2-5, with 11 positions matching TRBD1. V lost 1 base and J lost 2; bases outside the gene matches: 3. The CDR3 sequence is 16 residues long. The CDR3 DNA reads as TGTGCCAGCAGTTTAGGGGGGACAGGGGGACAAGAGACCCAGTACTTC. This encodes CASSLGGTGGQETQYF.

The chain carries TRBV4-1 and TRBJ2-2; the D is unclear. Looked up from germline, CDR1 is MGHRA and CDR2 is YSYEKL. With 0 bases removed from V and 0 bases from J, the gap between germline ends came to 11 bases. The CDR3 loop spans 17 amino acids. CDR3 coding DNA: TGCGCCAGCAGCCAAGATTATCGGTTCTCGAACACCGGGGAGCTGTTTTTT. As protein: CASSQDYRFSNTGELFF.

On this clonotype: Since the CDR3 does not end with the conserved phenylalanine or tryptophan, this likely comes from a read error. V gene TRBV7-3 combines with J gene TRBJ2-1, with 7 bases fitting TRBD2. This CDR3 is 15 amino acids long. CDR1 is SGHTA, CDR2 FQGTGA, per germline. V gave up 0 bases and J gave up 7 bases; unmatched junction bases: 6. For the CDR3, the DNA is TGTGCCAGCAGCTTAACTGGGGGGGGTGGGAATGAGCAGTTCTCC. This sequence encodes CASSLTGGGGNEQFS.

The chain recombines TRBV11-1 with TRBJ2-3, with D possibly matching TRBD2 (6 bases). The CDR3 is made up of 15 amino acids. Germline assignment: CDR1 SGHAT and CDR2 FQDESV (reference sequence). The V gene lost 0 bases and the J gene lost 4 bases, with 11 bases spanning the gap. This chain's CDR3 is CASSLALSGADTQYF. The CDR3 DNA reads TGTGCCAGCAGCTTAGCGCTATCGGGGGCAGATACGCAGTATTTT.

The chain combines TRBV7-2 with TRBJ2-7; 7 bases are shared with TRBD2. Trimming at V came to 3 bases and at J to 0 bases, leaving 2 bases not matched to a gene. Germline CDR1 reads SGHTA; CDR2 reads FQGNSA. This CDR3 is 14 amino acids long. The CDR3 DNA reads as TGTGCCAGCAGCTTTGCGGGGGACTCCTACGAGCAGTACTTC. Translation: CASSFAGDSYEQYF. Using reference TRBV7-2 and TRBJ2-7 for the parts outside the CDR3, the full variable domain is GAGVSQSPSNKVTEKGKDVELRCDPISGHTALYWYRQSLGQGLEFLIYFQGNSAPDKSGLPSDRFSAERTGGSVSTLTIQRTQQEDSAVYLCASSFAGDSYEQYFGPGTRLTVT.

This clonotype appeared a few times. This chain connects TRBV5-1 to TRBJ2-3; a possible D gene is TRBD2 (6 bases). The CDR3 spans 16 residues. Germline V gene lookup returns CDR1 SGHRS and CDR2 YFSETQ. Trimming pared 2 bases from V and 1 base from J, leaving 14 bases between. In nucleotides, the CDR3 is TGCGCCAGCAGCTTCTCCGGGGGTGGGGGCACAGATACGCAGTATTTT. Its protein product is CASSFSGGGGTDTQYF. Variable domain in full (rest from reference TRBV5-1 and TRBJ2-3): KAGVTQTPRYLIKTRGQQVTLSCSPISGHRSVSWYQQTPGQGLQFLFEYFSETQRNKGNFPGRFSGRQFSNSRSEMNVSTLELGDSALYLCASSFSGGGGTDTQYFGPGTRLTVL.

The sample holds many counts of this clonotype. The genes are TRBV5-1 and TRBJ1-1, with D hard to call. The germline V gene encodes CDR1 SGHRS and CDR2 YFSETQ. Trimming cost V 0 bases and J 0 bases, with 6 bases left between them. The CDR3 extends over 14 amino acids. CDR3 DNA sequence: TGCGCCAGCAGCTTGGACGGTTTGAACACTGAAGCTTTCTTT. Amino acids: CASSLDGLNTEAFF.